This T cell receptor (beta chain) originates from a study of T cells in Graves' hyperthyroidism and ophthalmopathy. Using RNA transcripts as the source, TCR beta CDR3 regions were amplified. HTBI primers drove first-round RT-PCR of the TCR CDR3. TCRdb redid the calling of the multiplex PCR reads with MiXCR, one entry per CDR3 protein. The repertoire includes about 560,000 distinct CDR3 sequences, about half of them detected once, and 8.2% sits in the top ten. The CDR3 is made up of 15 amino acids. Germline CDR1 reads SGDLS; CDR2 reads YYNGEE. Trimming left V 1 base short and J 4 bases short, with 9 bases between. This clonotype appeared once. A much larger clone differs by one base, so this may be a read error.

Sequenced material: peripheral blood or thyroid tissue (not recorded which). This TCR derives from a woman under 30 with Graves' hyperthyroidism. The chain uses TRBV9 and TRBJ2-6; perhaps TRBD1 as D (6 bases). CDR3 amino acids: CASSVTGTGANVLTF. The CDR3 DNA follows: TGTGCCAGCAGCGTAACAGGGACCGGGGCCAACGTCCTGACTTTC.